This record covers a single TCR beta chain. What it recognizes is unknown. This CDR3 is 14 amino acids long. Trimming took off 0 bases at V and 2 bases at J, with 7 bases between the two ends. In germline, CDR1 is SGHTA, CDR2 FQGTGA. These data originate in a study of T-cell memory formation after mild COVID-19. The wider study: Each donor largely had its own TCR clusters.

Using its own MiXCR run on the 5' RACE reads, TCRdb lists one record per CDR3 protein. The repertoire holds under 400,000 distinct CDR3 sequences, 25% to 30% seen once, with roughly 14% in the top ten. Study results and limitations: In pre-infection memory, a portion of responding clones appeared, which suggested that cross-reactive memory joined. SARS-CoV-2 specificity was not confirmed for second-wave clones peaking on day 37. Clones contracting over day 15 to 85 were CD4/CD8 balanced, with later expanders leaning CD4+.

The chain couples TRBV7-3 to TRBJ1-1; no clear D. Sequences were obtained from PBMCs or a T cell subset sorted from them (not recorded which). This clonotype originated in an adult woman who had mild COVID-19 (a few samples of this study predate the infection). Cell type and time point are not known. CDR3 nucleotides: TGTGCCAGCAGCTTAACCCGGGCTAACACTGAAGCTTTCTTT. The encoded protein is CASSLTRANTEAFF.